The clone carrying this T cell receptor beta chain appeared a few times. Its antigen is currently unknown. Individual cDNA molecules received unique molecular identifiers. MiXCR, applied by TCRdb to the 5' RACE reads, yields one record per CDR3 protein. This table has about 59,000 distinct CDR3 sequences, approximately 13% appearing once. These data originate in a study of early T cells in non-severe SARS-CoV-2 infection. As for the study in general: The chains were unpaired, and the sequenced material was bulk RNA from unsorted whole blood. General study results and limits: There was a bias toward anti-spike CD8 responses in VDJdb matching, which missed private and CD4 specificities.

The sequence derives from an adult who was a healthcare worker with PCR-confirmed SARS-CoV-2 infection or an uninfected control (not recorded which). Sequencing used whole blood, obtained at baseline.

The CDR3 loop reads CASSLVGGGNTGELFF. CDR3 DNA: TGTGCCAGCAGCTTAGTAGGGGGCGGGAACACCGGGGAGCTGTTTTTT. The rearrangement uses TRBV7-8 and TRBJ2-2; the match to TRBD1 covers 7 bases. The CDR3 spans 16 residues. Germline V lookup: CDR1 SGHVS, CDR2 FQNEAQ. Trimming cost V 1 base and J 1 base; bases outside gene matches: 3. Full variable domain (outside the CDR3, taken from reference TRBV7-8 and TRBJ2-2): GAGVSQSPRYKVAKRGQDVALRCDPISGHVSLFWYQQALGQGPEFLTYFQNEAQLDKSGLPSDRFFAERPEGSVSTLKIQRTQQEDSAVYLCASSLVGGGNTGELFFGEGSRLTVL.